The 29 T cell receptor beta chains below all came from one sample that was sequenced in a study of regulatory T cells in long-lasting Graves disease. For TCR beta, libraries came from iRepertoire HTBI primers and Arm-PCR of CDR3 regions. TCRdb re-called the multiplex PCR reads through MiXCR, storing one row per CDR3 protein. The sample comprises approximately 540,000 distinct CDR3 sequences, about 11% of which are singletons, and over 7% rests with the top ten. Time point noted: newly diagnosed GD, antithyroid drugs for less than 3 months. The TCR library was made from RNA that had been extracted from PBMCs in TRIzol. The data were also submitted as part of a second study, on T cells in Graves' hyperthyroidism and ophthalmopathy.

Sequences were derived from peripheral blood mononuclear cells (PBMCs), sampled at new diagnosis, from a patient treated with antithyroid drugs. All receptors come from a woman aged 25 to 39 with Graves disease.

This clonotype was recorded many times. The chain carries TRBV7-2 and TRBJ2-5, with D perhaps matching TRBD1 (6 bases). Trimming left V 5 bases short and J 6 bases short, with 16 bases between. Germline V lookup: CDR1 SGHTA, CDR2 FQGNSA. The CDR3 runs to 14 residues. Written as DNA, the CDR3 is TGTGCCAGCAGCCCCACAGGGATAATAAAGACCCAGTACTTC. Protein product: CASSPTGIIKTQYF.

The chain carries TRBV5-6 and TRBJ2-3; TRBD1 aligns across 8 bases. CDR3 length: 16 amino acids. J gave up 4 bases and V 7 bases, and 14 bases lay outside the gene matches. Germline V gene sequence: CDR1 SGHDT, CDR2 YYEEEE. This chain's CDR3 is CASSPQGAGTADTQYF. The CDR3 region has the DNA TGTGCCAGCTCACCGCAGGGGGCAGGTACCGCAGATACGCAGTATTTT.

The sample holds many counts of this clonotype. The J gene is TRBJ2-2, the V gene TRBV2; 9 bases fit TRBD1. J gave up 3 bases and V 2 bases, and 10 bases lay outside the gene matches. Germline lookup yields CDR1 SNHLY and CDR2 FYNNEI. This CDR3 has 18 residues. The CDR3 coding sequence is TGTGCCAGCAGTGAATTTTCGGACAGGGGCTTCGACACCGGGGAGCTGTTTTTT. Translation gives CASSEFSDRGFDTGELFF.

This clonotype has ten or more counts. This sequence joins TRBV11-1 and TRBJ2-5; TRBD1 matches at 8 bases. In germline, CDR1 is SGHAT, CDR2 FQDESV (reference sequence). Trimming cost V 5 bases and J 4 bases; bases outside gene matches: 12. CDR3 size: 16 residues. CDR3 sequence (DNA): TGTGCCAGCAGCCTGCCGGACAGGGCCCTTCTAGAGACCCAGTACTTC. This translates into CASSLPDRALLETQYF. The full variable domain, its missing parts supplied by reference TRBV11-1 and TRBJ2-5, is EAEVAQSPRYKITEKSQAVAFWCDPISGHATLYWYRQILGQGPELLVQFQDESVVDDSQLPKDRFSAERLKGVDSTLKIQPAELGDSAMYLCASSLPDRALLETQYFGPGTRLLVL.

This clonotype was counted ten times or more. This chain joins TRBV7-9 and TRBJ1-1; D call uncertain. This CDR3 contains 14 residues. Trimming removed 5 bases from V and 2 bases from J, with 12 bases in between. Per the germline V gene, CDR1 is SEHNR and CDR2 is FQNEAQ (reference sequence). CDR3 residues: CASSTLTPNTEAFF. The CDR3 DNA is TGTGCCAGCAGCACACTGACACCCAACACTGAAGCTTTCTTT. The whole variable domain, filled in from reference TRBV7-9 and TRBJ1-1, reads DTGVSQNPRHKITKRGQNVTFRCDPISEHNRLYWYRQTLGQGPEFLTYFQNEAQLEKSRLLSDRFSAERPKGSFSTLEIQRTEQGDSAMYLCASSTLTPNTEAFFGQGTRLTVV.

In this sample, this clonotype turned up many times. The chain links TRBV29-1 to TRBJ1-2, with 7 bases that match TRBD1. The V gene's germline CDR1 is SQVTM and CDR2 ANQGSEA. The CDR3 is 14 residues long. Germline trimming cut 6 bases from V and 0 bases from J; bases unmatched to any gene: 7. CDR3 sequence reads: CSVDGQDSNYGYTF. CDR3 DNA: TGCAGCGTGGACGGACAGGATTCTAACTATGGCTACACCTTC.

As to this clonotype: With a much larger clone just one base away, this may be a read error. This sequence joins TRBV29-1 and TRBJ2-1, with a tentative D call TRBD2 (6 bases). Germline CDR1 is SQVTM and CDR2 is ANQGSEA. The CDR3 is made up of 14 amino acids. The CDR3: CSIEAGSSYNEQFF. CDR3 DNA: TGCAGCATTGAAGCCGGGAGCTCCTACAATGAGCAGTTCTTC.

This rearrangement joins TRBV14 to TRBJ1-1; no reliable D call. The germline V gene has CDR1 SGHDN and CDR2 FVKESK. Trimming pared 0 bases from V and 1 base from J, leaving 12 bases between. This CDR3 is 16 amino acids long. The CDR3 DNA sequence: TGTGCCAGCAGCCAAGATGTGATGATTAGGAACACTGAAGCTTTCTTT. Residues: CASSQDVMIRNTEAFF. Full variable domain (remainder filled in from reference TRBV14 and TRBJ1-1): EAGVTQFPSHSVIEKGQTVTLRCDPISGHDNLYWYRRVMGKEIKFLLHFVKESKQDESGMPNNRFLAERTGGTYSTLKVQPAELEDSGVYFCASSQDVMIRNTEAFFGQGTRLTVV.

This chain uses TRBV7-2 with TRBJ2-1, with TRBD2 identical over 10 bases. CDR1 is SGHTA and CDR2 is FQGNSA in the germline V gene. Trimming at V came to 7 bases and at J to 4 bases, leaving 4 bases not matched to a gene. The CDR3 spans 14 residues. CDR3 DNA: TGTGCCAGCACCGGGACTAGCGAGTACAATGAGCAGTTCTTC. Translation: CASTGTSEYNEQFF.

This clonotype was seen at least ten times. The rearrangement uses TRBV5-1 and TRBJ2-7; a possible D gene is TRBD1 (6 bases). CDR3 length equals 15 residues. The germline V and J ends were trimmed by 0 bases and 4 bases, with 14 bases remaining between them. The germline gives CDR1 SGHRS, CDR2 YFSETQ. The CDR3 reads CASSLDDRPPYEQYF. CDR3 sequence (DNA): TGCGCCAGCAGCTTGGACGACAGGCCCCCGTACGAGCAGTACTTC.

This clonotype has a handful of counts. The chain is built from TRBV19 and TRBJ2-2; D is possibly TRBD1 or TRBD2 (5 bases each). In germline, CDR1 is LNHDA, CDR2 SQIVND (reference sequence). CDR3 length equals 16 residues. Trimming cost V 6 bases and J 4 bases, with 18 bases left between them. CDR3 protein: CASSPVRGRSTGELFF. The CDR3 DNA follows: TGTGCCAGTAGCCCCGTGAGGGGAAGGAGCACCGGGGAGCTGTTTTTT.

Here the CDR3 DNA reads TGTGCCAGCAGCTTAGTAGGAGGGGGATCGTTAGAGACCCAGTACTTC. This codes for CASSLVGGGSLETQYF. The V gene is TRBV11-2, the J gene TRBJ2-1; D tentatively fits TRBD1 or TRBD2 (6 bases each). The closer fit of TRBJ2-5 to the DNA end suggests the J call may be wrong. Germline-derived CDR1 and CDR2 are SGHAT and FQNNGV. The CDR3 covers 16 residues.

This clonotype was seen a handful of times. V is TRBV4-2 and J is TRBJ2-5, with D unclear. With 0 bases removed from V and 5 bases from J, the gap between germline ends came to 10 bases. There are 14 residues in the CDR3. CDR1 is LGHNA and CDR2 is YNFKEQ in the germline V gene. This CDR3 is CASSQEGVQETQYF. The CDR3 coding sequence is TGTGCCAGCAGCCAAGAAGGCGTCCAGGAGACCCAGTACTTC.

Many counts were recorded for this clonotype. The chain recombines TRBV12-3 or TRBV12-4 with TRBJ2-5; TRBD2 agrees at 8 bases. The CDR3 is 15 amino acids. After removal of 1 base from V and 4 bases from J, the junction contained 5 bases not matched to a gene. DNA of the CDR3: TGTGCCAGCAGTTTAGGAGTCAGCGGGGGAGAGACCCAGTACTTC. Translating it yields CASSLGVSGGETQYF.

This clonotype occurred many times. The gene calls are TRBV5-8 and TRBJ1-1; D is possibly TRBD1 (6 bases). The CDR3 loop spans 15 amino acids. In germline, CDR1 is SGHTS, CDR2 YDEGEE. V dropped 5 bases and J dropped 4 bases, with 18 bases sitting between them. The CDR3 DNA reads as TGTGCCAGCAGAGTATATGGGGGGCCCAGCACTGAAGCTTTCTTT. As protein: CASRVYGGPSTEAFF. Complete variable domain (other parts from reference TRBV5-8 and TRBJ1-1): EAGVTQSPTHLIKTRGQQATLRCSPISGHTSVYWYQQALGLGLQFLLWYDEGEERNRGNFPPRFSGRQFPNYSSELNVNALELEDSALYLCASRVYGGPSTEAFFGQGTRLTVV.

This clonotype was observed at least ten times. CDR3 loop: CASMLESNTEAFF. CDR3 nucleotide sequence: TGTGCCAGCATGCTGGAATCGAACACTGAAGCTTTCTTT. The chain joins TRBV2 to TRBJ1-1; D call uncertain. The CDR3 is made up of 13 amino acids. CDR1 and CDR2 (germline): SNHLY, FYNNEI. V lost 7 bases and J 1 base, leaving 10 bases between the germline ends.

This clonotype has a count of ten or more. The chain joins TRBV6-5 to TRBJ2-7; 8 nucleotides line up with TRBD1. J lost 2 bases, V lost 4 bases, and 7 bases had no gene match. The germline gives CDR1 MNHEY, CDR2 SVGAGI. The CDR3 length is 15 residues. CDR3: CASSWPGQGTYEQYF. In DNA form, the CDR3 reads TGTGCCAGCAGTTGGCCCGGACAGGGAACCTACGAGCAGTACTTC.

As for this clonotype: This may be a read error: a much more frequent sequence differs by one nucleotide. This chain joins TRBV29-1 and TRBJ2-3; 15 bases agree with TRBD2. The germline gives CDR1 SQVTM, CDR2 ANQGSEA. This CDR3 contains 17 residues. Here the CDR3 reads CSVLGLAGGPGTDMQYF. The CDR3 DNA sequence: TGCAGCGTCCTTGGACTAGCGGGAGGGCCGGGCACAGATATGCAGTATTTT.

The genes are TRBV7-3 and TRBJ2-1; weak D call: TRBD2 (5 bases). CDR1 is SGHTA and CDR2 is FQGTGA in the germline V gene. CDR3 size: 16 residues. Trimming left V 0 bases short and J 5 bases short, with 14 bases between. The CDR3: CASSLTCGPLDNEQFF. The CDR3 region has the DNA TGTGCCAGCAGCTTAACGTGCGGGCCATTGGACAATGAGCAGTTCTTC.

Ten or more counts support this clonotype. V usage is TRBV18 and J usage is TRBJ2-7; no definite D call. Trimming took 3 bases from V and 6 from J, leaving 12 bases between them. The germline V gene encodes CDR1 KGHSH and CDR2 LQKENI. This CDR3 has 13 residues. In DNA form, the CDR3 reads TGTGCCAGCTCACCTTCCCCGACCCGCGAGCAGTACTTC. Encoded protein: CASSPSPTREQYF.

There are many counts of this clonotype. The chain joins TRBV7-2 to TRBJ2-5; D ambiguous. Trimming left V 1 base short and J 5 bases short, with 17 bases between. CDR3 length: 16 amino acids. Germline V CDR1 and CDR2: SGHTA, FQGNSA. CDR3: CASSLGLGWNEETQYF. For the CDR3, the DNA is TGTGCCAGCAGCTTAGGCCTCGGTTGGAACGAGGAGACCCAGTACTTC.

This chain connects TRBV4-3 to TRBJ1-3; 8 nucleotides agree with TRBD1. The CDR3 covers 13 residues. CDR1 is LGHNA and CDR2 is YSLEER in the germline V gene. V lost 6 bases to trimming and J lost 4 bases; unmatched junction nucleotides: 2. The CDR3, as DNA: TGCGCCAGCAGGGGGACAGGAGGAAACACCATATATTTT. Protein sequence: CASRGTGGNTIYF.

This clonotype was counted many times. The genes are TRBV2 and TRBJ2-1; 7 bases align to TRBD2. The CDR3 sequence is 14 residues long. Germline CDR1 reads SNHLY; CDR2 reads FYNNEI. V lost 2 bases, J lost 6 bases, and 4 bases stayed unmatched. CDR3 bases: TGTGCCAGCAGTGAACAGGGCGGGAGCAATGAGCAGTTCTTC. This gives the protein CASSEQGGSNEQFF.

The J gene is TRBJ2-5, the V gene TRBV24-1; the match to TRBD2 covers 11 bases. CDR1 and CDR2 from the germline V gene are KGHDR and SFDVKD. This CDR3 contains 14 residues. The V gene end was trimmed by 10 bases and the J gene end by 2 bases; junction bases not matched to a gene: 5. CDR3 sequence reads: CATSTSGTQETQYF. CDR3 in DNA: TGTGCCACTTCGACTAGCGGGACTCAAGAGACCCAGTACTTC.

This clonotype was picked up many times. The chain recombines TRBV27 with TRBJ2-1, with 8 bases matching TRBD1. The trim removed 4 bases at V and 14 bases at J, leaving 10 bases unmatched. Germline V CDR1 and CDR2: MNHEY, SMNVEV (reference sequence). The CDR3 length is 13 residues. Here the CDR3 DNA reads TGTGCCAGCAGTTCCATGACAGGGGCCGAGAAGTTCTTC. This encodes CASSSMTGAEKFF.

This clonotype was seen many times. The V call is TRBV12-3 or TRBV12-4, the J call TRBJ1-2, with TRBD1 matching 9 bases. V lost 6 bases to trimming and J lost 6 bases; unmatched junction nucleotides: 8. This CDR3 is built from 14 residues. The CDR3 sequence: CASRKTGGAHGYTF. Here the CDR3 DNA reads TGTGCCAGCAGAAAGACAGGGGGTGCCCATGGCTACACCTTC.

There are many counts of this clonotype. V usage is TRBV11-2 and J usage is TRBJ1-5; possible D gene TRBD1, 6 bases. V lost 9 bases and J lost 2, with 17 bases in between. The CDR3 runs to 15 residues. Germline CDR1 reads SGHAT; CDR2 reads FQNNGV. CDR3 protein: CASRGGPGGNQPQHF. The DNA of the CDR3 is TGTGCCAGTAGAGGGGGGCCCGGGGGCAATCAGCCCCAGCATTTT.

The table lists this clonotype with a few counts. The chain links TRBV24-1 to TRBJ1-2, with 8 bases aligning to TRBD1. Germline V CDR1 and CDR2: KGHDR, SFDVKD. Unmatched junction bases numbered 8, after V lost 7 bases and J lost 8 bases. The CDR3 has 13 residues. Written as DNA, the CDR3 is TGTGCCACCAGCCGGGACAGGTGGGGCGGCTACACCTTC. Translated: CATSRDRWGGYTF.

At least ten counts were recorded for this clonotype. The CDR3 loop is CASSLWTSGYNEQFF. The CDR3 DNA sequence: TGTGCCAGCAGCCTCTGGACTAGCGGCTACAATGAGCAGTTCTTC. V gene TRBV11-1 combines with J gene TRBJ2-1; 10 nucleotides agree with TRBD2. This CDR3 is 15 amino acids long. V lost 5 bases and J lost 3; bases outside the gene matches: 4. From germline, CDR1 is SGHAT and CDR2 FQDESV (reference sequence). Full variable domain (rest looked up from reference TRBV11-1 and TRBJ2-1): EAEVAQSPRYKITEKSQAVAFWCDPISGHATLYWYRQILGQGPELLVQFQDESVVDDSQLPKDRFSAERLKGVDSTLKIQPAELGDSAMYLCASSLWTSGYNEQFFGPGTRLTVL.